These T cell receptor beta chains were read from a single sample in a study of blood T cell repertoires in COVID-19. TCRdb's copy holds only in-frame clones and misses some; the assay was immunoSEQ multiplex PCR. The table has 100,000 to 150,000 clones, around 81% seen once. The sequencing sample was made of peripheral blood. The receptor set was obtained from a man aged 30-40 years with COVID-19, enrolled during active disease. Both conserved end residues are part of each CDR3. The D gene is left open where the match is weak. Some rows mark clone size as missing; the rest say once, few, many or name a class of expanded clone.

14 few . TRBJ1-1 TRBV19 TGTGCCAGTAGTACGGCCCAGCCTAGCGGTGAAGCTTTCTTT CASSTAQPSGEAFF
16 . TRBD1 TRBJ2-1 TRBV30 TGTGCCTGGAGTGGCCAGGGGGCGCAGCACTACAATGAGCAGTTCTTC CAWSGQGAQHYNEQFF
14 once TRBD1 TRBJ2-7 TRBV5-1 TGCGCCAGCAGCTTCCCGGACAGGACCTACGAGCAGTACTTC CASSFPDRTYEQYF
14 once TRBD2 TRBJ2-1 TRBV28 TGTGCCAGCAGTTTAGCGGGGGGCTACAATGAGCAGTTCTTC CASSLAGGYNEQFF
12 . . TRBJ2-5 TRBV28 TGTGCCAGCAGTTTAAATATAGAGACCCAGTACTTC CASSLNIETQYF
16 . TRBD2 TRBJ2-7 TRBV10-3 TGTGCCATCAGTGAGTCAGGCGGGAGGGTGTCCTACGAGCAGTACTTC CAISESGGRVSYEQYF
15 . . TRBJ1-6 TRBV11-2 TGTGCCAGCAGCTTATATACAGGGCTCGCTTCACCCCTCCACTTT CASSLYTGLASPLHF
16 . . TRBJ1-4 TRBV24-1 TGTGCCACCGGAGACGGACAGTCCGGGTTGGGAGAAAAACTGTTTTTT CATGDGQSGLGEKLFF
13 . TRBD2 TRBJ2-5 TRBV6-6 TGTGCCAGCACTAGCGGGGGTGGTGAGACCCAGTACTTC CASTSGGGETQYF
14 . TRBD2 TRBJ2-3 TRBV6-5 TGTGCCAGCTATCTCAGCGGGACGATTGATACGCAGTATTTT CASYLSGTIDTQYF
14 . . TRBJ2-3 TRBV7-3 TGTGCCAGCAGCTTACAGGGGGGCGCAGATACGCAGTATTTT CASSLQGGADTQYF
15 . TRBD1 TRBJ1-1 TRBV18 TGTGCCAGCTCATCGGGACAGGGGGCGACGACTGAAGCTTTCTTT CASSSGQGATTEAFF
15 few TRBD1 TRBJ2-2 TRBV2 TGTGCCAGCAGTGAAGCTCGGGACAGGGGTCCGGAGCTGTTTTTT CASSEARDRGPELFF
17 . TRBD1 TRBJ2-1 TRBV7-6 TGTGCCAGCAGCTCCATAAGACAGGGGGCAAGGGGGAATGAGCAGTTCTTC CASSSIRQGARGNEQFF
16 . TRBD1 TRBJ2-4 TRBV19 TGTGCCAGTGCCGGGACAGGGGCTATAGCCAAAAACATTCAGTACTTC CASAGTGAIAKNIQYF
13 . . TRBJ1-5 TRBV30 TGTGCCGGGAGTACAGGGTTCAATCAGCCCCAGCATTTT CAGSTGFNQPQHF
16 . . TRBJ2-3 TRBV5-4 TGTGCCAGCAGCTTGGTCGGCGGGGCTAGCACAGATACGCAGTATTTT CASSLVGGASTDTQYF
15 . TRBD2 TRBJ2-7 TRBV14 TGTGCCAGCAGCCAAGGTACTAGCGCCCGCTACGAGCAGTACTTC CASSQGTSARYEQYF
14 . TRBD2 TRBJ2-1 TRBV7-2 TGTGCCAGCAGCTTAGGGACTAGCGACAATGAGCAGTTCTTC CASSLGTSDNEQFF
15 few TRBD2 TRBJ2-5 TRBV28 TGTGCCAGCAGTTTAGCTAGCGGGGGGCAAGAGACCCAGTACTTC CASSLASGGQETQYF
17 . TRBD1 TRBJ1-2 TRBV7-3 TGTGCCAGCAGACTGGCGGACAGGGAAGGTCTAAACTATGGCTACACCTTC CASRLADREGLNYGYTF
14 . TRBD2 TRBJ2-5 TRBV6-5 TGTGCCAGCAGTTACAGCGGGGTCCAAGAGACCCAGTACTTC CASSYSGVQETQYF
16 . TRBD1 TRBJ1-5 TRBV7-9 TGTGCCAGCAGCTCCCTCACAGGGGGCGCCTATCAGCCCCAGCATTTT CASSSLTGGAYQPQHF
14 . . TRBJ1-4 TRBV7-9 TGTGCCAGCAGCTCACGAGGATTGGGTGAAAAACTGTTTTTT CASSSRGLGEKLFF
15 . TRBD1 TRBJ1-1 TRBV7-3 TGTGCCAGCAGCTTACAGGGGGACGGGAACACTGAAGCTTTCTTT CASSLQGDGNTEAFF
15 . TRBD1 TRBJ2-1 TRBV2 TGTGCCAGCAGTGTCCAAGGACAGGGTATCAATGAGCAGTTCTTC CASSVQGQGINEQFF
14 . . TRBJ1-2 TRBV7-9 TGTGCCAGCAGCTTAGGGGGCAGGTACTATGGCTACACCTTC CASSLGGRYYGYTF
16 . . TRBJ1-3 TRBV28 TGTGCCAGTCAGTCAAGAGTGGGCAGTGCTGGAAACACCATATATTTT CASQSRVGSAGNTIYF
13 . TRBD1 TRBJ2-3 TRBV29-1 TGCAGCGGGGGGACAGGGGACACAGATACGCAGTATTTT CSGGTGDTDTQYF
15 . . TRBJ2-2 TRBV10-3 TGTGCCATCAGTGATGCGGGACTGGCAACCGGGGAGCTGTTTTTT CAISDAGLATGELFF
17 . TRBD1 TRBJ1-2 TRBV4-2 TGTGCCAGCAGCCAATTAGGCCAACAGGGGTTCCGAGGAGGCTACACCTTC CASSQLGQQGFRGGYTF
10 . . TRBJ2-7 TRBV2 TGTGCCAGCAGAGGGGTGGAGCAGTACTTC CASRGVEQYF
14 . . TRBJ2-3 TRBV5-4 TGTGCCAGCAGCTTGGACAGGCGTTCAGATACGCAGTATTTT CASSLDRRSDTQYF
13 . . TRBJ1-4 TRBV30 TGTGCCTGGAGTGTACGCGTTAATGAAAAACTGTTTTTT CAWSVRVNEKLFF
17 . TRBD1 TRBJ1-1 TRBV11-2 TGTGCCAGCAGCTTAGGGGCTTACAGGGGGAGGAACACTGAAGCTTTCTTT CASSLGAYRGRNTEAFF
15 few . TRBJ1-2 TRBV5-6 TGTGCCAGCAGCTTACCGCAGAGGATCGGCTATGGCTACACCTTC CASSLPQRIGYGYTF
14 . . TRBJ2-5 TRBV7-3 TGTGCCAGCAGCCCGGGACTTTCCGGGGAGACCCAGTACTTC CASSPGLSGETQYF
14 . TRBD1 TRBJ1-4 TRBV7-8 TGTGCCAGCACCACCGGGACAGTCAATGAAAAACTGTTTTTT CASTTGTVNEKLFF
14 . . TRBJ1-1 TRBV10-1 TGCGCCAGCAGTAAGCCTGAAGTGAACACTGAAGCTTTCTTT CASSKPEVNTEAFF
19 . TRBD1 TRBJ1-6 TRBV6-2/TRBV6-3 TGTGCCAGCAGTTACGTCGCCGGGACAGCGAGCTCCTATAATTCACCCCTCCACTTT CASSYVAGTASSYNSPLHF
14 . TRBD1 TRBJ2-7 TRBV6-5 TGTGCCAGCAGAAAAAGGGACAGGTTCTACGAGCAGTACTTC CASRKRDRFYEQYF
17 . . TRBJ2-1 TRBV3-1/TRBV3-2 TGTGCCAGCAGCCAAGGGGGGGCAGGGGGAGTTTACAATGAGCAGTTCTTC CASSQGGAGGVYNEQFF
15 . . TRBJ1-2 TRBV6-5 TGTGCCAGCAGTTCGAGAGGGAACGGGGACTATGGCTACACCTTC CASSSRGNGDYGYTF
14 . TRBD1 TRBJ1-2 TRBV28 TGTGCCAGCACCACAACCCGGGACAGCGATGGCTACACCTTC CASTTTRDSDGYTF
15 . TRBD1 TRBJ2-7 TRBV5-6 TGTGCCAGCAGCTCCGCCGGGACAGGGTACTACGAGCAGTACTTC CASSSAGTGYYEQYF
13 . TRBD1 TRBJ2-1 TRBV7-9 TGTGCCAGCAGCCCGCGGACAGGGAATGAGCAGTTCTTC CASSPRTGNEQFF
14 . TRBD2 TRBJ2-5 TRBV20-1 TGCAGTGCTAGTTTGAGCGGGAGGGCCGAGACCCAGTACTTC CSASLSGRAETQYF
14 . . TRBJ2-7 TRBV27 TGTGCCAGCAGTTTCGGGGGAAAGGACTACGAGCAGTACTTC CASSFGGKDYEQYF
13 . TRBD1 TRBJ1-3 TRBV30 TGTGCCTGGCGGACAGGGGCTGGAAACACCATATATTTT CAWRTGAGNTIYF
15 . . TRBJ1-2 TRBV3-1/TRBV3-2 TGTGCCAGCACGAATCGCCAGGGGAGATACTATGGCTACACCTTC CASTNRQGRYYGYTF
15 . . TRBJ1-1 TRBV7-2 TGTGCCAGCAGCTTATCGGGGGGCATGAACACTGAAGCTTTCTTT CASSLSGGMNTEAFF
15 . TRBD2 TRBJ2-5 TRBV30 TGTGCCTGGAGTGTAGCTAGCGGGAGGGGAGAGACCCAGTACTTC CAWSVASGRGETQYF
14 . TRBD1 TRBJ2-3 TRBV4-2 TGTGCCAGCAGCCTCGACAGGGACACAGATACGCAGTATTTT CASSLDRDTDTQYF